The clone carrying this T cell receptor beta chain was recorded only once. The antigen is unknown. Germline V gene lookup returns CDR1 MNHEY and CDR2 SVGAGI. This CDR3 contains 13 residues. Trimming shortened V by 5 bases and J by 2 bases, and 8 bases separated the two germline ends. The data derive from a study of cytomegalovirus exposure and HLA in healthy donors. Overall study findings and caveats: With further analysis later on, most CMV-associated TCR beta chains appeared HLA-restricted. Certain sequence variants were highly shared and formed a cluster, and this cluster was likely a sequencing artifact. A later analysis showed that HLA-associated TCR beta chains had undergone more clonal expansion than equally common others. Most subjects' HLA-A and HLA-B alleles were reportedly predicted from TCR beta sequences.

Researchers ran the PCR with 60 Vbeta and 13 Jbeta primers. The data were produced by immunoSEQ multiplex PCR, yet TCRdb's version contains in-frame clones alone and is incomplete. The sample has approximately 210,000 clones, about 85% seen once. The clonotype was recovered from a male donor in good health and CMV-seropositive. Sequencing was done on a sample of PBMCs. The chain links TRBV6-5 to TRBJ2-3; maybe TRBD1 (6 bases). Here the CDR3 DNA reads TGTGCCAGCAGTAGGACAGACACAGATACGCAGTATTTT. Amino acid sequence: CASSRTDTDTQYF.